The sequence of this T cell receptor beta chain was determined in a study of CXCR3-negative and CXCR3-positive naive CD8 T cells. The wider study: Sequencing brought in some 130 million TRB reads altogether, and each library got about 1.5 +/- 0.3 million.

All TRB cDNA libraries came from 5' RACE performed with UMI labels. TCRdb re-called the 5' RACE reads; every CDR3 protein appears as one record, without DNA. The sample's table shows about 48,000 distinct CDR3 sequences. Study-wide results and caveats: TCR interaction strength was inferred from TRB CDR3 physicochemistry, as CD5 matched across naive subsets. In naive cells, CXCR3-negative and CXCR3-positive subsets had similar TRBV-TRBJ usage; memory cells differed. Both naive subsets showed comparably high diversity, and memory CD8+ cells showed much lower diversity.

As concerns this clonotype: Antigen: not known.

The clonotype originates from a human donor in good health. Some clones in this sample may be carry-over from other donors' samples. The sample taken for sequencing was memory CD8+ T cells from blood.

The CDR3 is CSARRVGETGQYF. The chain is built from TRBV20-1 and TRBJ2-4; TCRdb calls TRBD1, which cannot be checked without DNA. The V gene's germline CDR1 is DFQATT and CDR2 SNEGSKA (reference sequence). This CDR3 has 13 amino acids.